This T cell receptor beta chain was recorded in a study of identifying expanded T cells in peripheral blood. General study results and limits: Differentially abundant clones: 0.95 to 1.5 between replicates, about 15 at approximately 13 days, 19 to 20 at four. Clone count variance between roughly 2-week samples rose with total template count.

Collection occurred without any documented infections or immune events in donors. The protocol was immunoSEQ multiplex PCR, while the TCRdb copy is restricted to in-frame clones and leaves out a portion. The repertoire holds approximately 120,000 clones, with less than 90% as singletons. Note on this clone: Its antigen is as yet unknown.

The clonotype comes from a person aged 18-70 years in good health. Sequenced material: blood.

The chain's CDR3 is CAISTKTGVDTEAFF. For the CDR3, the DNA is TGTGCCATCAGTACAAAGACAGGGGTTGACACTGAAGCTTTCTTT. This chain joins TRBV10-3 and TRBJ1-1, with 8 nucleotides matching TRBD1. There are 15 residues in the CDR3. Unmatched junction bases numbered 8, after V lost 5 bases and J lost 3 bases. Germline-derived CDR1 and CDR2 are ENHRY and SYGVKD.